This TCR beta chain stems from a study of cytomegalovirus exposure and HLA in healthy donors. Primers included in the PCR were 60 Vbeta and 13 Jbeta primers. Assay: immunoSEQ multiplex PCR; the TCRdb copy retains only in-frame clones and omits some. The sample shows approximately 82,000 clones, and under 1.5% sits with its ten largest clones. Study outcomes and limitations: What a later analysis reportedly showed was that an Asian-associated ancestry cluster had fewer N-insertions than the approximately 720-donor mean. Later analysis demonstrated an association between a missense DCLRE1C variant and TCR beta V- and J-gene trimming. The authors enumerated roughly 160 TCR beta chains as linked to cytomegalovirus.

Regarding this clone: Antigen: not known.

The germline gives CDR1 KGHSH, CDR2 LQKENI. There are 14 residues in the CDR3. J gave up 6 bases and V 6 bases, and 6 bases lay outside the gene matches. Material: PBMCs. V usage is TRBV18 and J usage is TRBJ1-5, with 9 bases identical to TRBD1. This TCR was recovered from a woman aged 55 to 70 in good health and CMV-seronegative. DNA of the CDR3: TGTGCCAGCTCTTCGGACAGGGGACTTCAGCCCCAGCATTTT. Its translation: CASSSDRGLQPQHF.